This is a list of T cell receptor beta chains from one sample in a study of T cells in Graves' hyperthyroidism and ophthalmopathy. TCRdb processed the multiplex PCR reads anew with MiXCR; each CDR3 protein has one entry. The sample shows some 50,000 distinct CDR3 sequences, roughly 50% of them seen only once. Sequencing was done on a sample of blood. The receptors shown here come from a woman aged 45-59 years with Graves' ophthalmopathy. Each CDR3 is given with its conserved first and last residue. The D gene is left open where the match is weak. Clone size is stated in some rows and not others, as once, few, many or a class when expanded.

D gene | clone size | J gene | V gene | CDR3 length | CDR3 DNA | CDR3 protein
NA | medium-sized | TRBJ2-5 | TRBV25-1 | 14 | TGTGCCAGCAGTGAAGGCCTGGGGATAGAGACCCAGTACTTC | CASSEGLGIETQYF
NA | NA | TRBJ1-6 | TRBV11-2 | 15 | TGTGCCAGCAGCTCCTCCAGCTCTTATAGTTCACCCCTCCACTTT | CASSSSSSYSSPLHF
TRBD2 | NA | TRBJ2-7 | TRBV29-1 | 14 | TGCAGCGCCGCAGGGACTAGCGGCTCCTACGAGCAGTACTTC | CSAAGTSGSYEQYF
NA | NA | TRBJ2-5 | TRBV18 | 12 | TGTGCCAGCTCACCCTACCAAGAGACCCAGTACTTC | CASSPYQETQYF
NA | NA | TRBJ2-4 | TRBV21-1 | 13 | TGTGCCAGCGTATGTCTAGCCAAAAACATTCAGTACTTC | CASVCLAKNIQYF
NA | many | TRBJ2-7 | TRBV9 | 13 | TGTGCCAGCAGCGCGTCCTGGGTGGGGGAGCAGTACTTC | CASSASWVGEQYF
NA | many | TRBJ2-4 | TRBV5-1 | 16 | TGCGCCAGCAGCTTGGCCCGGCAGGGCTCCAAAAACATTCAGTACTTC | CASSLARQGSKNIQYF
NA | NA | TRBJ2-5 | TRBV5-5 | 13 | TGTGCCAGCAGCGCACTTAGACAAGAGACCCAGTACTTC | CASSALRQETQYF
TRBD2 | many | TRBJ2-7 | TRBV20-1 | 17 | TGCAGTGCAAGGACTAGCGGGGGCCACAGGAGCGCCTACGAGCAGTACTTC | CSARTSGGHRSAYEQYF
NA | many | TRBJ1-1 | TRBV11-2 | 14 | TGTGCCAGCAGCTTAGTGGGGGGGAACACTGAAGCTTTCTTT | CASSLVGGNTEAFF
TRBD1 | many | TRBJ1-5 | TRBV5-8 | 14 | TGTGCCAGCAGCCGGGGGGGTACAGGGGGACACCAGCATTTT | CASSRGGTGGHQHF
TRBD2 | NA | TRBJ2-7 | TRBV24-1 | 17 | TGTGCCACCAGTGATTTTGGGACTAGCGGGAGGGTACCCGAGCAGTACTTC | CATSDFGTSGRVPEQYF
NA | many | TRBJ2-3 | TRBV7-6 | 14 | TGTGCCAGCAGCTTAGCGCAGGAGTCAGATACGCAGTATTTT | CASSLAQESDTQYF
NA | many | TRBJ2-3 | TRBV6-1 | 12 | TGTGCCAGCAGTCCTCCCGCGGGTACGCAGTATTTT | CASSPPAGTQYF
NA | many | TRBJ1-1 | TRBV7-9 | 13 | TGTGCCAGCAGCTTTGGGGATTACACTGAAGCTTTCTTT | CASSFGDYTEAFF
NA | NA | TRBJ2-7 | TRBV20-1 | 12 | TGCAGTGCCCGGGACTCGGCGGGGGAGCAGTACTTC | CSARDSAGEQYF
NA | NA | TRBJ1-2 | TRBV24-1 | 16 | TGTGCCACCAGTAGTCCGCGGGCCCGGGTACACTATGGCTACACCTTC | CATSSPRARVHYGYTF
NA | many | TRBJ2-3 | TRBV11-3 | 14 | TGTGCCAGCAGCCCAGACAGCGACACAGATACGCAGTATTTT | CASSPDSDTDTQYF
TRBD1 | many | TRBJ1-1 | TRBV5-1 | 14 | TGCGCCAGCAGCTCTAGACAGGGGGACACTGAAGCTTTCTTT | CASSSRQGDTEAFF
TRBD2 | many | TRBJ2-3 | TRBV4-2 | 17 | TGTGCCAGCAGCCCTTGGACTAGCGTTGGTAGCACAGATACGCAGTATTTT | CASSPWTSVGSTDTQYF
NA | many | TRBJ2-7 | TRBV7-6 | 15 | TGTGCCAGCAGCTTAGAGGGCGGACTAACCTACGAGCAGTACTTC | CASSLEGGLTYEQYF
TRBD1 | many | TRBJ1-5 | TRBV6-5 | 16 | TGTGCCAGCAGAAAGACAGGGGGCTTGAGCAATCAGCCCCAGCATTTT | CASRKTGGLSNQPQHF
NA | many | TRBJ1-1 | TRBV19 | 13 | TGTGCCAGTAGTATAGTACTGAACACTGAAGCTTTCTTT | CASSIVLNTEAFF
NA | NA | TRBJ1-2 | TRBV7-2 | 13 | TGCGCCAGCAGCCAAGAAGCAGAAGATGGCTACACCTTC | CASSQEAEDGYTF
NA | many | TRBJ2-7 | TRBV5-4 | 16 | TGTGCCAGCAGCATGGATCCGGGATCTACCGCCTACGAGCAGTACTTC | CASSMDPGSTAYEQYF
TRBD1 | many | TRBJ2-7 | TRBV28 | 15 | TGTGCCAGCAGTAAAACAGGGGGATCTCTCTACGAGCAGTACTTC | CASSKTGGSLYEQYF
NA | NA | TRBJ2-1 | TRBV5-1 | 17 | TGCGCCAGCAGCTTGAAGGGCACAGGTGATTCCTACAATGAGCAGTTCTTC | CASSLKGTGDSYNEQFF
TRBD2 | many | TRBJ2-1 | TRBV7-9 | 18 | TGTGCCAGCAGCTTAAAGTGGAGACTAGCGGGGGCTCCCAATGAGCAGTTCTTC | CASSLKWRLAGAPNEQFF